Here is one T cell receptor (beta chain) with its context. Its specificity is unknown. Produced via immunoSEQ multiplex PCR; TCRdb's table is partial and in-frame only. This table holds roughly 140,000 clones, just over 90% found once. This specimen comes from a study of T cell responses to AZD1222 COVID-19 vaccine. Overall study findings and caveats: Spike-specific TCR repertoires showed rising breadth and depth after two AZD1222 doses. Dominant at 160-218 and 743-854, vaccine-associated CD4 TCRs also spanned spike. As reported, nearly half of all spike-specific TCRs target variant regions that are unmutated. The donors showed a predominance of white British ancestry and of females, with possible underestimation of clonal diversity.

The CDR3 spans 15 residues. Germline CDR1 reads SGHTA; CDR2 reads FQGNSA. The V end lost 2 bases, the J end lost 6 bases, and 14 bases lay between the germline ends. Sequences were derived from peripheral blood, sampled on day 0 of MenACWY control vaccination. This sequence joins TRBV7-2 and TRBJ1-5; a weak D match, TRBD1 (5 bases). This sequence was found in an adult in good health. The CDR3 nucleotides read TGTGCCAGCAGCTTAACGAGGGGCGCGAGTCAGCCCCAGCATTTT. Amino acids: CASSLTRGASQPQHF.